The clone carrying this T cell receptor beta chain was observed a few times. This sample is drawn from a study of T cell repertoires in cytomegalovirus infection. From the reads, TCRdb called clonotypes with MiXCR, one entry per CDR3 protein. The data contain hundreds of thousands of distinct CDR3 sequences, more than 20% of them singletons. CDR1 KGHSH and CDR2 LQKENI come from the germline V gene. The CDR3 is made up of 14 amino acids. Trimming cost V 0 bases and J 6 bases; bases outside gene matches: 4. This chain connects TRBV18 to TRBJ1-2; TRBD1 matches at 7 bases. Sequenced material: CD8+ T cells from PBMCs. This TCR derives from a human donor in good health (CMV status not recorded). Some clones in this sample may be carry-over from other donors' samples. CDR3 amino acids: CASSPPTDRDGYTF. CDR3 bases: TGTGCCAGCTCACCACCCACCGACAGGGATGGCTACACCTTC.